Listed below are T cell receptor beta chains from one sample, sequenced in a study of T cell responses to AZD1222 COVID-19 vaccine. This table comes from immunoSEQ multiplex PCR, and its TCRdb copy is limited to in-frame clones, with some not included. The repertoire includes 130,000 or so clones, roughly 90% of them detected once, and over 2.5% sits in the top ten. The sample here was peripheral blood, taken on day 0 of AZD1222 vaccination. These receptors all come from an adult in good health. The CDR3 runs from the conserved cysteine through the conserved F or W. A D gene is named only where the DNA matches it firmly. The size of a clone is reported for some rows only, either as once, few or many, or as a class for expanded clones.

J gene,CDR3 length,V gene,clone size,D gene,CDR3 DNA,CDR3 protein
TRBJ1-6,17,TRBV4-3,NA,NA,TGCGCCAGCAGCCAAGAGGTCAGGGGCTTGTATAATTCACCCCTCCACTTT,CASSQEVRGLYNSPLHF
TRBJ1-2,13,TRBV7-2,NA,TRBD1,TGTGCCAGCAGTTCCGGGACAGCCTATGGCTACACCTTC,CASSSGTAYGYTF
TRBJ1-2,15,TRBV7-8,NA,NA,TGTGCCAGCAGCTTAGTTACGACAGGCAACTATGGCTACACCTTC,CASSLVTTGNYGYTF
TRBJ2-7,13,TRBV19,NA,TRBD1,TGTGCCAGTAGAGGGACAGGGACCTACGAGCAGTACTTC,CASRGTGTYEQYF
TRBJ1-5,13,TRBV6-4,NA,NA,TGTGCCAGCAGTGGTTCAGCGAATCAGCCCCAGCATTTT,CASSGSANQPQHF
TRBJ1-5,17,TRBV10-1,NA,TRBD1,TGCGCCAGCACCCCCGAGGGACAGTTAAACCGCAATCAGCCCCAGCATTTT,CASTPEGQLNRNQPQHF
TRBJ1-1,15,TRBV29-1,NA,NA,TGCAGCGTTCACCGTCGCGGAGGGGGTTACACTGAAGCTTTCTTT,CSVHRRGGGYTEAFF
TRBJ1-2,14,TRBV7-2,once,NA,TGTGCCAGCAGCCCACGTAGGGGAGGAGGTGGCTACACCTTC,CASSPRRGGGGYTF
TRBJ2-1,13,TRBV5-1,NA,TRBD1,TGCGCCAGCAGCGGGACAGGGATCAATGAGCAGTTCTTC,CASSGTGINEQFF
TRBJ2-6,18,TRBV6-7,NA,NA,TGTGCCAGCAGCGGACTAAGTGTCCGTATCGCTGGGGCCAACGTCCTGACTTTC,CASSGLSVRIAGANVLTF
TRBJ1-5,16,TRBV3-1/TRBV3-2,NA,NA,TGTGCCAGCAGCCCATATTCAGGGGACGTTATTCAGCCCCAGCATTTT,CASSPYSGDVIQPQHF
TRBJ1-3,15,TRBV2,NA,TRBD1,TGTGCCAGCAGTGAGGACAGGGCTGCGGTATACACCATATATTTT,CASSEDRAAVYTIYF
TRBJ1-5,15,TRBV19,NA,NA,TGTGCCAGTAGTATCACGACGGCTAGCAATCAGCCCCAGCATTTT,CASSITTASNQPQHF
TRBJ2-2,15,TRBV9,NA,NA,TGTGCCAGCAGCCCTCAGGGGTCTGGGACCGGGGAGCTGTTTTTT,CASSPQGSGTGELFF
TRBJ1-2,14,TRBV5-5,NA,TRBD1,TGTGCCAGCAGCTCACAGGGGGCCTTGGATGGCTACACCTTC,CASSSQGALDGYTF
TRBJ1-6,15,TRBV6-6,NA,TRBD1,TGTGCCAGCAGTTATCCCGGGACAGTTAATTCACCCCTCCACTTT,CASSYPGTVNSPLHF
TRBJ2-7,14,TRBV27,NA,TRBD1,TGTGCCAGCAGTTCGTGGACAGGGACCTACGAGCAGTACTTC,CASSSWTGTYEQYF
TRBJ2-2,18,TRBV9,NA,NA,TGTGCCAGCAGCGTAGCCCCGACTCCTAGAGTCAACACCGGGGAGCTGTTTTTT,CASSVAPTPRVNTGELFF
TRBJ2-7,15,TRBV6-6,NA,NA,TGTGCCAGCAGTTACTCGGCAGGGAACGCCTACGAGCAGTACTTC,CASSYSAGNAYEQYF
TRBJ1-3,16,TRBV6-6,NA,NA,TGTGCCAGCAGTTACTCGACAGCTAACTCTGGAAACACCATATATTTT,CASSYSTANSGNTIYF
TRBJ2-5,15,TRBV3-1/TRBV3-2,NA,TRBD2,TGTGCCAGCAGCACGAGCGGGACTGGGGGGGAGACCCAGTACTTC,CASSTSGTGGETQYF
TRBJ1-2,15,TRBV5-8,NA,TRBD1,TGTGCCAGCAGCCGGGACAGGGGAGCTAACTATGGCTACACCTTC,CASSRDRGANYGYTF
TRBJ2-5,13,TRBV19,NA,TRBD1,TGTGCCAGTAGTCTAGGACAGGAAGAGACCCAGTACTTC,CASSLGQEETQYF
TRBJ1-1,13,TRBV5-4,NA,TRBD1,TGTGCCAGCAGCTTGGACAGGGGTTCTGAAGCTTTCTTT,CASSLDRGSEAFF
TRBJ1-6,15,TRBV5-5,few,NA,TGTGCCAGCAGCTTGTTGGGGGGAGGGGACTCACCCCTCCACTTT,CASSLLGGGDSPLHF
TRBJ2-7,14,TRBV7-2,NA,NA,TGTGCCAGCAGCTTAGTGTACGAGGGATATGAGCAGTACTTC,CASSLVYEGYEQYF
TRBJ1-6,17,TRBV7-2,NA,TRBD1,TGTGCCAGCAGTTCACCGGGACAGGGTTTCTATAATTCACCCCTCCACTTT,CASSSPGQGFYNSPLHF
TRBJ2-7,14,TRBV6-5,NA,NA,TGTGCCAGCACCCTCCCTGGAAGCTCCTACGAGCAGTACTTC,CASTLPGSSYEQYF
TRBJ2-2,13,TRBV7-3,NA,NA,TGTGCCAGCAGCTTCTCTTCGTCCGGGGAGCTGTTTTTT,CASSFSSSGELFF
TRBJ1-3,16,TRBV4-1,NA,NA,TGCGCCAGCAGCCTCGGTCGGGGGTACTCTGGAAACACCATATATTTT,CASSLGRGYSGNTIYF